The clone carrying this T cell receptor (beta chain) turned up a few times. What it recognizes is unknown. This entry comes from a study of molecular identifiers for immune sequencing clone quantification. Across the whole study: For replicates, RNA isolated from around 20,000 or 100,000 naive CD8 cells was divided into five portions, of which four were sequenced. General study results and limits: It was shown that clones above 20 RNA copies held over 97% of effector molecules, but under 1% in naive cells. Amid approximately 1 million naive cells, spiked Jurkat TCR RNA from one cell was reportedly still detectable.

This CDR3 comprises 14 residues. Trimming took 3 bases from V and 4 from J, leaving 12 bases between them. Germline CDR1 reads LNHDA; CDR2 reads SQIVND (reference sequence). One entry per CDR3 protein, called by TCRdb with MiXCR from the PCR reads. Among about 640,000 distinct CDR3 sequences listed, approximately 20% were seen once. The rearrangement joins TRBV19 to TRBJ1-1, with a tentative D call TRBD1 (5 bases). This receptor was identified in a human donor in good health. Some libraries in this study had Jurkat cell RNA spiked in. Material for sequencing was naive CD8+ T cells from blood, with Jurkat cell RNA spiked in. The subset was: FACS-sorted CD8+CD4-CCR7+CD45RA+ naive T cells. The CDR3, as DNA: TGTGCCAGTAGTATCGGCAGGGCGGGCACTGAAGCTTTCTTT. Its translation: CASSIGRAGTEAFF.